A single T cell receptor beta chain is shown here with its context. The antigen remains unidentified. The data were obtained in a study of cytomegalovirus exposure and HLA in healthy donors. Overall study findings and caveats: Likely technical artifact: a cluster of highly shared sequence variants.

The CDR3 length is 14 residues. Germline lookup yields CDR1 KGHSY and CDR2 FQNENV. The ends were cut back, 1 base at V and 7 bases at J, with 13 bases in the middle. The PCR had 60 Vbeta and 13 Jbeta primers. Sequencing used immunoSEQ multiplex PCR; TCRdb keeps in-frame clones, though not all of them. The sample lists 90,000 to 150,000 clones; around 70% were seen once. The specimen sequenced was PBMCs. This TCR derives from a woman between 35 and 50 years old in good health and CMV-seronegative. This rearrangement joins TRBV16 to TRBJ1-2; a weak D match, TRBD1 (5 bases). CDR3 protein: CASSQFRGERGYTF. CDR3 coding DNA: TGTGCCAGCAGCCAATTCCGGGGGGAGCGTGGCTACACCTTC.